The next 14 T cell receptor beta chains were all read from a single sample in a study of cytomegalovirus exposure and HLA in healthy donors (dated by TCRdb to 2015 to 2018). Libraries were prepared through the immunoSEQ multiplex PCR assay. A mixture of 60 forward primers for TCR Vbeta segments and 13 reverse primers for TCR Jbeta segments was used in the multiplex PCR. As stored in TCRdb, this immuneACCESS dataset retains in-frame rearrangements with V and J assigned. A fraction of the clones does not appear; measured against another copy, unresolved V genes explain less than half of the discrepancy, and the remainder lacks a known reason. The sample yields roughly 100,000 clones; 70% to 80% were counted once. Together, the top ten hold approximately 2% of the sample. Input material: PBMCs. The receptors originated from a man under 40 in good health and CMV-seronegative.

The chain links TRBV27 to TRBJ1-2; 8 bases are a match to TRBD1. This CDR3 is 15 amino acids long. V was pared by 4 bases and J by 2 bases, with 6 bases of the junction left unmatched. The germline V gene encodes CDR1 MNHEY and CDR2 SMNVEV (reference sequence). This chain's CDR3 is CASSSSRTGNYGYTF. The CDR3 nucleotides are TGTGCCAGCAGTTCCTCTCGGACAGGGAACTATGGCTACACCTTC.

The chain is built from TRBV5-4 and TRBJ2-4; possible D gene TRBD2, 7 bases. The germline V gene encodes CDR1 SGHNT and CDR2 YYREEE (reference sequence). The CDR3 runs 16 residues. V gave up 4 bases and J gave up 6 bases, with 20 bases separating them. The CDR3 DNA reads TGTGCCAGCAGCCACCCACGCCTAGGGGGGGGAAACATTCAGTACTTC. Its translation is CASSHPRLGGGNIQYF.

V gene TRBV19 combines with J gene TRBJ2-3, with 8 bases identical to TRBD1. The CDR3 covers 15 residues. After removal of 3 bases from V and 3 bases from J, the junction contained 5 bases not matched to a gene. CDR1 and CDR2 (germline): LNHDA, SQIVND (reference sequence). In DNA form, the CDR3 reads TGTGCCAGTAGTATGGACAGGGCGGTAACAGATACGCAGTATTTT. This sequence encodes CASSMDRAVTDTQYF.

This chain joins TRBV14 and TRBJ1-2; D may be TRBD1 (5 bases). Germline values: CDR1 SGHDN, CDR2 FVKESK. The CDR3 is made up of 12 amino acids. The V end lost 4 bases, the J end lost 7 bases, and 10 bases lay between the germline ends. CDR3 loop: CASSLGASGYTF. CDR3 nucleotide sequence: TGTGCCAGCAGCCTAGGGGCAAGTGGCTACACCTTC.

The V gene is TRBV4-3, the J gene TRBJ2-5, with D perhaps matching TRBD2 (5 bases). Germline V gene lookup returns CDR1 LGHNA and CDR2 YSLEER. This CDR3 contains 16 residues. V gave up 0 bases and J gave up 5 bases, with 16 bases separating them. The CDR3 loop reads CASSQDSSWVGETQYF. In nucleotides, the CDR3 is TGCGCCAGCAGCCAAGACTCTAGCTGGGTTGGGGAGACCCAGTACTTC.

This chain links TRBV9 with TRBJ2-1; TRBD1 matches at 7 bases. V was pared by 6 bases and J by 0 bases, with 6 bases of the junction left unmatched. The CDR3 loop spans 15 amino acids. CDR1 and CDR2 from the germline V gene are SGDLS and YYNGEE. This CDR3 is CASNRAGGSYNEQFF. Written as DNA, the CDR3 is TGTGCCAGCAACCGCGCAGGGGGCTCCTACAATGAGCAGTTCTTC.

The chain employs TRBV5-1 and TRBJ1-1; D uncertain. V dropped 0 bases and J dropped 0 bases, with 9 bases sitting between them. Per the germline V gene, CDR1 is SGHRS and CDR2 is YFSETQ. The CDR3 contains 15 residues. Here the CDR3 DNA reads TGCGCCAGCAGCTTGGACTCTCATATGAACACTGAAGCTTTCTTT. It specifies CASSLDSHMNTEAFF.

The gene calls are TRBV7-8 and TRBJ1-6, with a weak D call TRBD1 (5 bases). From germline, CDR1 is SGHVS and CDR2 FQNEAQ. V was pared by 1 base and J by 6 bases, with 13 bases between. The CDR3 is 16 amino acids. DNA of the CDR3: TGTGCCAGCAGCTTAGGTTCAGGGCAAGCTAATTCACCCCTCCACTTT. It specifies CASSLGSGQANSPLHF.

The chain uses TRBV29-1 and TRBJ2-3; D possibly corresponds to TRBD1 (5 bases). The V end lost 7 bases, the J end lost 2 bases, and 10 bases lay between the germline ends. Germline V gene lookup returns CDR1 SQVTM and CDR2 ANQGSEA. This CDR3 spans 12 amino acids. The CDR3 DNA reads TGCAGCGCTACGGACACCACAGATACGCAGTATTTT. This codes for CSATDTTDTQYF.

This clone showed up just once. This chain connects TRBV7-2 to TRBJ2-7; TRBD2 agrees at 11 bases. J was trimmed by 3 bases and V by 3 bases; bases with no gene match: 4. The CDR3 is made up of 15 amino acids. The germline V gene encodes CDR1 SGHTA and CDR2 FQGNSA. Written as DNA, the CDR3 is TGTGCCAGCAGCTTGCGACTAGCGGGGTACTACGAGCAGTACTTC. This gives the protein CASSLRLAGYYEQYF. Using reference TRBV7-2 and TRBJ2-7 for the parts outside the CDR3, the full variable domain is GAGVSQSPSNKVTEKGKDVELRCDPISGHTALYWYRQSLGQGLEFLIYFQGNSAPDKSGLPSDRFSAERTGGSVSTLTIQRTQQEDSAVYLCASSLRLAGYYEQYFGPGTRLTVT.

There are a few counts of this clone. This chain uses TRBV6-1 with TRBJ1-5; 10 bases agree with TRBD1. The CDR3 extends over 15 amino acids. Trimming removed 6 bases from V and 1 base from J; junction bases left unmatched: 3. Germline loops: CDR1 MNHNS, CDR2 SASEGT. CDR3 in amino acids: CASRSTGGSNQPQHF. CDR3 bases: TGTGCCAGCAGGTCGACAGGGGGCAGCAATCAGCCCCAGCATTTT.

The V call is TRBV19, the J call TRBJ2-1; D possibly corresponds to TRBD1 (5 bases). This CDR3 has 14 amino acids. Trimming removed 8 bases at V and 0 bases at J, with 11 bases between. In germline, CDR1 is LNHDA, CDR2 SQIVND (reference sequence). The CDR3 region has the DNA TGTGCCAGTCGGAGCCAGGGCTCCTACAATGAGCAGTTCTTC. Its protein product is CASRSQGSYNEQFF.

CDR3: CAHGLTGGGNQPQHF. CDR3 nucleotide sequence: TGTGCCCACGGACTGACTGGCGGAGGCAATCAGCCCCAGCATTTT. The V and J genes are TRBV28 and TRBJ1-5, with D hard to call. V was pared by 11 bases and J by 2 bases, with 19 bases between. The CDR3 length is 15 residues. Per the germline V gene, CDR1 is MDHEN and CDR2 is SYDVKM.

The rearrangement joins TRBV4-3 to TRBJ2-2, with 10 bases that match TRBD1. Germline-derived CDR1 and CDR2 are LGHNA and YSLEER. CDR3 length: 16 amino acids. V trimming: 0 bases; J trimming: 6 bases; junction bases outside the gene matches: 4. The CDR3 DNA sequence: TGCGCCAGCAGCCAAGATCCCGGGACAGGGGCCGGGGAGCTGTTTTTT. Encoded protein: CASSQDPGTGAGELFF.